This TCR beta chain was profiled in a study of blood T cell repertoires in COVID-19. The table came from immunoSEQ multiplex PCR; TCRdb's copy has only in-frame clones and leaves some out. The data hold about 110,000 clones, with 80% to 90% observed a single time. Trimming removed 6 bases at V and 4 bases at J, with 10 bases between. CDR3 length: 13 residues. Germline V CDR1 and CDR2: SGHTA, FQGNSA. Sequenced: peripheral blood. The gene calls are TRBV7-2 and TRBJ2-1; no definite D call. This clonotype was obtained from a woman aged 60-75 years with acute or convalescent COVID-19. The DNA of the CDR3 is TGTGCCAGCAGGGCCGTCGGGTACAATGAGCAGTTCTTC. This translates into CASRAVGYNEQFF.